This note documents a single TCR beta chain sequence. Its target is not known. The identical CDR3 is also encoded by other nucleotide sequences in the sample. This sample is part of a study of cytomegalovirus exposure and HLA in healthy donors. General study points: Reportedly, diagnosis of cytomegalovirus status by the classifier showed high specificity and sensitivity. Later, an analysis found that common viral pathogens appeared to be linked with several of the most significant clusters.

The CDR3 extends over 14 amino acids. Germline V gives CDR1 MDHEN, CDR2 SYDVKM. V shed 5 bases and J 2 bases; nucleotides not matched to a gene: 5. PCR used 60 Vbeta primers and 13 Jbeta primers. TCRdb keeps only in-frame clones here, not all; method: immunoSEQ multiplex PCR. Among around 91,000 clones listed, 55% to 75% were seen once. The TCR comes from a man aged 60 to 69 in good health and CMV-seronegative. What was sequenced was PBMCs. The J gene is TRBJ2-7, the V gene TRBV28; 8 nucleotides align to TRBD1. In nucleotides, the CDR3 is TGTGCCAGCAGTCTGACAGGGGATCCCTACGAGCAGTACTTC. Translating it yields CASSLTGDPYEQYF. The whole variable domain, remainder taken from reference TRBV28 and TRBJ2-7, is DVKVTQSSRYLVKRTGEKVFLECVQDMDHENMFWYRQDPGLGLRLIYFSYDVKMKEKGDIPEGYSVSREKKERFSLILESASTNQTSMYLCASSLTGDPYEQYFGPGTRLTVT.